Listed below are T cell receptor beta chains from one sample, sequenced in a study of Tregs in tolerant kidney transplant recipients. TCRdb's copy holds only in-frame clones and misses some; the assay was immunoSEQ multiplex PCR. The data show about 64,000 clones, around 87% seen once. This material consisted of CD4+ T cells from blood (PBMCs), taken 6 months after the transplant. The receptors originated from a human patient who received a combined kidney and bone marrow transplant. Some of the T cells might come from the graft donor. CDR3s include the opening cysteine and the closing phenylalanine or tryptophan. D genes are given only for firm matches. Expanded clones get a size class; other rows say once, few or many, or leave the size out.

J | V | D | size | length | CDR3 | DNA
TRBJ1-4 | TRBV28 | . | . | 12 | CASSLAGEKLFF | TGTGCCAGCAGTCTAGCGGGTGAAAAACTGTTTTTT
TRBJ1-1 | TRBV7-2 | TRBD1 | . | 15 | CASSKTGRKNTEAFF | TGTGCCAGCAGTAAGACAGGGAGGAAGAACACTGAAGCTTTCTTT
TRBJ2-2 | TRBV6-1 | TRBD1 | . | 15 | CATTKNRGNTGELFF | TGTGCCACCACTAAGAACAGGGGGAACACCGGGGAGCTGTTTTTT
TRBJ2-1 | TRBV7-2 | TRBD2 | . | 15 | CASSLPGGTRSEQFF | TGTGCCAGCAGCCTCCCGGGCGGGACTAGGAGTGAGCAGTTCTTC
TRBJ2-7 | TRBV5-1 | . | once | 17 | CASSLDGVGSRRYEQYF | TGCGCCAGCAGCTTGGATGGGGTGGGGAGTAGGCGATACGAGCAGTACTTC
TRBJ2-7 | TRBV6-5 | TRBD1 | . | 14 | CASSQPGQGNEQYF | TGTGCCAGCAGTCAGCCGGGACAGGGGAACGAGCAGTACTTC
TRBJ2-2 | TRBV7-8 | . | . | 15 | CASSFEPGNTGELFF | TGTGCCAGCAGCTTTGAGCCGGGAAACACCGGGGAGCTGTTTTTT
TRBJ2-1 | TRBV7-6 | . | once | 12 | CAVVSGYNEQFF | TGTGCAGTGGTTAGCGGATACAATGAGCAGTTCTTC
TRBJ2-7 | TRBV29-1 | TRBD1 | few | 14 | CSVVGGQGADEQYF | TGCAGCGTTGTGGGGGGACAGGGAGCCGACGAGCAGTACTTC
TRBJ2-1 | TRBV7-6 | TRBD2 | . | 17 | CASSIYSSGGFYNEQFF | TGTGCCAGCAGCATTTACTCTAGCGGGGGGTTCTACAATGAGCAGTTCTTC
TRBJ2-4 | TRBV6-5 | TRBD1 | few | 15 | CASSYRQGTKNIQYF | TGTGCCAGCAGTTACCGACAGGGGACCAAAAACATTCAGTACTTC
TRBJ1-2 | TRBV5-1 | . | . | 14 | CASSYGQYLRGYTF | TGCGCCAGCAGCTACGGACAGTATTTGAGGGGCTACACCTTC
TRBJ2-1 | TRBV28 | TRBD1 | . | 16 | CASSRPGTGIYNEQFF | TGTGCCAGCAGCCGTCCCGGGACAGGGATCTACAATGAGCAGTTCTTC
TRBJ1-6 | TRBV30 | TRBD1 | . | 14 | CAWQGASYNSPLHF | TGTGCCTGGCAGGGGGCATCCTATAATTCCCCCCTCCACTTT